The rows below give T cell receptor beta chains drawn from one sample of a study of siplizumab effects on memory and regulatory T cells. Libraries were prepared by immunoSEQ multiplex PCR; TCRdb keeps only in-frame clonotypes and omits some of them. Here the sample spans under 140,000 clones, over 85% being singletons. Material: CD4+ T cells sorted from blood. These receptors were obtained from a human donor in good health. Both conserved end residues are part of each CDR3. A D gene is named only where the DNA matches it firmly. Size is omitted from some rows. Given values are once, few, many or a class for expanded clones.

size: once; V: TRBV4-1; J: TRBJ1-3; length: 15; D: -; CDR3: CASSQGGFSGNTIYF; DNA: TGCGCCAGCAGCCAAGGGGGGTTCTCTGGAAACACCATATATTTT
size: -; V: TRBV6-6; J: TRBJ2-7; length: 11; D: -; CDR3: CASSFTYEQYF; DNA: TGTGCCAGCAGTTTTACCTACGAGCAGTACTTC
size: once; V: TRBV5-1; J: TRBJ2-7; length: 14; D: TRBD2; CDR3: CASSFQSSGGEQYF; DNA: TGCGCCAGCAGCTTTCAATCCAGCGGGGGGGAGCAGTACTTC
size: -; V: TRBV18; J: TRBJ2-7; length: 16; D: TRBD2; CDR3: CASSPPSGLGVYEQYF; DNA: TGTGCCAGCTCACCGCCATCGGGACTAGGGGTCTACGAGCAGTACTTC
size: -; V: TRBV10-3; J: TRBJ2-7; length: 17; D: TRBD1; CDR3: CAISPRGTGGASGEQYF; DNA: TGTGCCATCAGTCCGAGAGGGACAGGGGGCGCCTCGGGTGAGCAGTACTTC
size: once; V: TRBV28; J: TRBJ1-2; length: 15; D: TRBD1; CDR3: CASSSFTRQGDGYTF; DNA: TGTGCCAGCAGTTCGTTTACCAGACAGGGCGATGGCTACACCTTC
size: few; V: TRBV21-1; J: TRBJ2-2; length: 14; D: -; CDR3: CASWRYEGDGELFF; DNA: TGTGCCAGCTGGAGGTACGAGGGAGACGGGGAGCTGTTTTTT
size: -; V: TRBV5-6; J: TRBJ1-1; length: 16; D: -; CDR3: CASSLAGTTVMAEAFF; DNA: TGTGCCAGCAGCTTGGCCGGGACAACCGTGATGGCTGAAGCTTTCTTT
size: -; V: TRBV28; J: TRBJ2-6; length: 16; D: TRBD1; CDR3: CASRGTGPSGANVLTF; DNA: TGTGCCAGCAGAGGGACAGGGCCATCTGGGGCCAACGTCCTGACTTTC
size: -; V: TRBV27; J: TRBJ2-1; length: 17; D: -; CDR3: CASSLFARAGGLDEQFF; DNA: TGTGCCAGCAGTTTATTCGCACGGGCAGGGGGACTTGATGAGCAGTTCTTC
size: -; V: TRBV29-1; J: TRBJ1-3; length: 16; D: -; CDR3: CSATFTGLLSGNTIYF; DNA: TGCAGCGCAACTTTTACCGGGTTGCTCTCTGGAAACACCATATATTTT
size: -; V: TRBV5-6; J: TRBJ2-5; length: 14; D: TRBD1; CDR3: CASSKDREQETQYF; DNA: TGTGCCAGCAGCAAAGACAGGGAACAAGAGACCCAGTACTTC
size: -; V: TRBV6-1; J: TRBJ2-5; length: 17; D: TRBD2; CDR3: CASSEGYWAGGKETQYF; DNA: TGTGCCAGCAGTGAAGGGTACTGGGCGGGGGGGAAAGAGACCCAGTACTTC
size: -; V: TRBV28; J: TRBJ1-5; length: 14; D: -; CDR3: CASSLWGSNQPQHF; DNA: TGTGCCAGCAGTCTCTGGGGGAGCAATCAGCCCCAGCATTTT
size: once; V: TRBV27; J: TRBJ2-5; length: 13; D: TRBD1; CDR3: CASGSGGQGTQYF; DNA: TGTGCCAGTGGTTCTGGGGGACAGGGGACCCAGTACTTC
size: -; V: TRBV30; J: TRBJ1-3; length: 14; D: -; CDR3: CAWSVTVYRNTIYF; DNA: TGTGCCTGGAGTGTGACAGTGTACCGAAACACCATATATTTT
size: once; V: TRBV18; J: TRBJ2-1; length: 15; D: TRBD2; CDR3: CASSSGTSGFNEQFF; DNA: TGTGCCAGCTCATCGGGGACTAGCGGGTTCAATGAGCAGTTCTTC
size: -; V: TRBV6-1; J: TRBJ2-3; length: 13; D: -; CDR3: CASSLPGLWTQYF; DNA: TGTGCCAGCAGCCTACCGGGACTCTGGACGCAGTATTTT
size: -; V: TRBV23-1; J: TRBJ2-3; length: 14; D: -; CDR3: CASINCPRGYTQYF; DNA: TGCGCCAGCATAAATTGCCCTAGGGGATATACGCAGTATTTT
size: few; V: TRBV5-8; J: TRBJ2-1; length: 18; D: TRBD2; CDR3: CASSLSLAGDPSYNEQFF; DNA: TGTGCCAGCAGCTTGAGCCTAGCGGGAGATCCCTCCTACAATGAGCAGTTCTTC
size: -; V: TRBV7-9; J: TRBJ1-2; length: 11; D: -; CDR3: CASTPGEGYTF; DNA: TGTGCCAGCACTCCTGGTGAAGGCTACACCTTC
size: -; V: TRBV14; J: TRBJ1-1; length: 19; D: -; CDR3: CASSQIISRGAKLNTEAFF; DNA: TGTGCCAGCAGCCAAATAATCAGCAGGGGCGCAAAATTGAACACTGAAGCTTTCTTT
size: -; V: TRBV7-9; J: TRBJ1-4; length: 13; D: -; CDR3: CASSILEGEKLFF; DNA: TGTGCCAGCAGCATCTTGGAGGGTGAAAAACTGTTTTTT
size: -; V: TRBV10-3; J: TRBJ2-5; length: 16; D: TRBD2; CDR3: CAISDPGRTTREVQYF; DNA: TGTGCCATCAGTGATCCGGGACGTACCACCCGGGAGGTCCAGTACTTC
size: -; V: TRBV14; J: TRBJ1-1; length: 13; D: -; CDR3: CASSAGRNTEAFF; DNA: TGTGCCAGCTCGGCGGGCAGAAACACTGAAGCTTTCTTT
size: once; V: TRBV5-5; J: TRBJ2-1; length: 13; D: -; CDR3: CASSLLLGTEQFF; DNA: TGTGCCAGCAGTTTGCTTCTGGGCACGGAGCAGTTCTTC
size: -; V: TRBV13; J: TRBJ2-6; length: 13; D: -; CDR3: CASIQSRANVLTF; DNA: TGTGCCAGCATACAAAGTCGGGCCAACGTCCTGACTTTC
size: -; V: TRBV6-4; J: TRBJ2-7; length: 14; D: TRBD1; CDR3: CASSRDRGGYEQYF; DNA: TGTGCCAGCAGTAGGGACAGGGGTGGTTACGAGCAGTACTTC
size: -; V: TRBV4-1; J: TRBJ2-1; length: 16; D: TRBD2; CDR3: CASSSRVAGEYNEQFF; DNA: TGCGCCAGCAGCTCAAGGGTAGCGGGGGAATACAATGAGCAGTTCTTC
size: -; V: TRBV4-2; J: TRBJ2-2; length: 15; D: -; CDR3: CASSPNTLNTGELFF; DNA: TGTGCCAGCAGCCCTAATACATTGAACACCGGGGAGCTGTTTTTT
size: -; V: TRBV7-3; J: TRBJ1-1; length: 13; D: -; CDR3: CASSPRGSTEAFF; DNA: TGTGCCAGCAGCCCAAGGGGTTCGACTGAAGCTTTCTTT
size: -; V: TRBV6-5; J: TRBJ1-5; length: 14; D: TRBD1; CDR3: CASSAGQGGQPQHF; DNA: TGTGCCAGCAGTGCAGGACAGGGGGGTCAGCCCCAGCATTTT
size: -; V: TRBV7-9; J: TRBJ2-3; length: 14; D: TRBD2; CDR3: CATRPGLGTDTQYF; DNA: TGTGCCACCCGCCCGGGACTAGGCACAGATACGCAGTATTTT
size: -; V: TRBV6-5; J: TRBJ1-6; length: 15; D: TRBD1; CDR3: CASSYPDRANSPLHF; DNA: TGTGCCAGCAGTTACCCGGACAGGGCGAATTCACCCCTCCACTTT
size: once; V: TRBV6-5; J: TRBJ2-1; length: 13; D: -; CDR3: CASSLTTGYEQFF; DNA: TGTGCCAGCAGCTTGACCACAGGGTACGAGCAGTTCTTC
size: -; V: TRBV9; J: TRBJ2-7; length: 15; D: TRBD1; CDR3: CASSVGTGISYEQYF; DNA: TGTGCCAGCAGCGTCGGGACAGGGATCTCCTACGAGCAGTACTTC